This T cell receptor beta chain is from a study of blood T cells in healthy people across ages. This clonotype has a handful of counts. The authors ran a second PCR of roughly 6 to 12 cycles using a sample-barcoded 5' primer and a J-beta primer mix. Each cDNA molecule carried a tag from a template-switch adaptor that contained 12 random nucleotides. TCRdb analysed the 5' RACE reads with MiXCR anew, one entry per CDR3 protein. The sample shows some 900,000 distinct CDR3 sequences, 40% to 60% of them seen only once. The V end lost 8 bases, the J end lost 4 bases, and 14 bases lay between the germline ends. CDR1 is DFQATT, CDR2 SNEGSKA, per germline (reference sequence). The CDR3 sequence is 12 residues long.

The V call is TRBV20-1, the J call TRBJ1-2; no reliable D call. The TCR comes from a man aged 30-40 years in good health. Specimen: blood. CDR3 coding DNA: TGCAGTACCCAGCAGGACCGCTATGGCTACACCTTC. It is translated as CSTQQDRYGYTF.